This entry concerns a single T cell receptor (beta chain). These data originate in a study of blood T cell repertoires in COVID-19. CDR1 MNHNY and CDR2 SVGAGI come from the germline V gene (reference sequence). V was pared by 5 bases and J by 13 bases, with 20 bases between. The CDR3 length is 13 residues. Authors' data handling: Counts of nucleated cells, estimated from reference gene primer amplification, were obtained. Measured with immunoSEQ multiplex PCR; TCRdb has only the in-frame clones, and not every one. The DNA was the basis for D and trimming; V, J and clone size are from that table. The table records just over 90,000 clones, 70% to 80% of them present only once.

The V and J genes are TRBV6-6 and TRBJ1-1; a possible D gene is TRBD1 (5 bases). Sample: peripheral blood. This TCR came from a human donor in a cohort sampled during active COVID-19. As DNA, the CDR3 is TGTGCCAGCAGTGACGGGACTGGGGTTAATGGTTTCTTT. Amino acid sequence: CASSDGTGVNGFF.